The next 22 T cell receptor beta chains were all read from a single sample in a study of spatial heterogeneity in lung cancer. Time point specified: sample taken at primary tumor resection. Sequencing covered unsorted whole RNA taken from tumor, nontumor lung or frozen PBMC. TCRdb reprocessed the 5' RACE reads with MiXCR, giving one entry per CDR3 protein. The sample includes roughly 13,000 distinct CDR3 sequences, over 9% of them seen just once. Sequenced material: PBMCs, taken at surgery. These receptor sequences come from a male donor with early-stage non-small cell lung cancer.

This clonotype was observed at least ten times. The V call is TRBV5-1, the J call TRBJ2-1, with 13 positions matching TRBD2. The CDR3 is 17 residues long. Per the germline V gene, CDR1 is SGHRS and CDR2 is YFSETQ. The J segment lost 2 bases and the V segment lost 0 bases, leaving 2 bases of the junction unmatched. CDR3 nucleotide sequence: TGCGCCAGCAGCTTGGGACTAGCGGGAGGCCCCTACAATGAGCAGTTCTTC. It translates to CASSLGLAGGPYNEQFF.

This clonotype was found many times. The chain joins TRBV18 to TRBJ2-5, with D possibly being TRBD2 (6 bases). The CDR3 consists of 13 residues. Trimming took off 6 bases at V and 0 bases at J, with 8 bases between the two ends. Germline V gene sequence: CDR1 KGHSH, CDR2 LQKENI. The CDR3 DNA reads TGTGCCAGCTCGGCGGGATACCAAGAGACCCAGTACTTC. Amino acid sequence: CASSAGYQETQYF.

In its sample, this clonotype was seen many times. V usage is TRBV5-1 and J usage is TRBJ1-1; D is perhaps TRBD1 (5 bases). This CDR3 has 15 residues. Germline V gene sequence: CDR1 SGHRS, CDR2 YFSETQ. V lost 1 base to trimming and J lost 1 base, with 11 bases between them. The CDR3 protein is CASSLSGTANTEAFF. CDR3 DNA: TGCGCCAGCAGCTTGTCGGGGACTGCGAACACTGAAGCTTTCTTT.

This clonotype has ten or more counts. The J gene is TRBJ2-2, the V gene TRBV7-2; no clear D. There are 13 residues in the CDR3. V lost 6 bases and J 3 bases, leaving 8 bases between the germline ends. Germline lookup yields CDR1 SGHTA and CDR2 FQGNSA. The CDR3 DNA is TGTGCCAGCAGTCAGAGGTACACCGGGGAGCTGTTTTTT. It encodes CASSQRYTGELFF.

This clonotype was seen many times. The chain employs TRBV2 and TRBJ2-5; weak D call: TRBD2 (5 bases). This CDR3 is 11 amino acids long. The V and J ends lost 2 bases and 11 bases respectively, with 9 bases between them. CDR1 and CDR2 from the germline V gene are SNHLY and FYNNEI. The CDR3 sequence is CASSEPLAQYF. DNA for the CDR3: TGTGCCAGCAGTGAACCGCTAGCACAGTACTTC.

This clonotype was seen ten or more times. The CDR3 region is CASTPGFGEKLFF. The CDR3 nucleotides are TGTGCCAGTACTCCCGGGTTCGGCGAAAAACTGTTTTTT. The gene calls are TRBV19 and TRBJ1-4; no reliable D call. The ends were cut back, 7 bases at V and 8 bases at J, with 14 bases in the middle. This CDR3 region has 13 residues. CDR1 is LNHDA and CDR2 is SQIVND in the germline V gene (reference sequence).

In this sample, this clonotype turned up many times. The chain links TRBV12-3 or TRBV12-4 to TRBJ1-3; D ambiguous. The V gene lost 6 bases and the J gene lost 0 bases, with 15 bases spanning the gap. This CDR3 is built from 16 residues. In DNA, the CDR3 is TGTGCCAGCAGCCGTACCGGGCCCGTCTCTGGAAACACCATATATTTT. Its protein is CASSRTGPVSGNTIYF.

This clonotype was seen at least ten times. The chain couples TRBV6-5 to TRBJ2-2; D is unclear. Germline CDR1 is MNHEY and CDR2 is SVGAGI. The CDR3 is 13 residues long. V was trimmed by 2 bases and J by 1 base, leaving 2 bases between them. Here the CDR3 reads CASSYQNTGELFF. The CDR3, as DNA: TGTGCCAGCAGTTACCAGAACACCGGGGAGCTGTTTTTT.

This clonotype has at least ten counts. The chain has TRBV20-1 and TRBJ2-7; 7 bases line up with TRBD2. The CDR3 runs 13 residues. The V and J ends lost 3 bases and 1 base, in that order; junction bases with no gene match: 3. From germline, CDR1 is DFQATT and CDR2 SNEGSKA (reference sequence). The DNA for the CDR3 is TGCAGTGCTAGTCCCGGGAGGTCCTACGAGCAGTACTTC. It specifies CSASPGRSYEQYF.

This clonotype was observed many times. This sequence joins TRBV7-2 and TRBJ2-7; D is uncertain. V lost 5 bases, J lost 6 bases, and 14 bases lay in between. CDR1 is SGHTA and CDR2 is FQGNSA in the germline V gene. The CDR3 has 13 amino acids. The CDR3 protein is CASSLLMASEQYF. In DNA form, the CDR3 reads TGTGCCAGCAGCCTACTTATGGCAAGCGAGCAGTACTTC.

At least ten counts were recorded for this clonotype. The chain has TRBV28 and TRBJ2-5; D is undetermined. CDR1 and CDR2 from the germline V gene are MDHEN and SYDVKM. V was shortened by 2 bases and J by 1 base, with 17 bases between the two germline ends. The CDR3 totals 17 residues. Here the CDR3 reads CASSLSGPGIGQETQYF. CDR3 sequence (DNA): TGTGCCAGCAGTTTAAGTGGGCCAGGTATAGGCCAAGAGACCCAGTACTTC. The full variable domain, completed using reference TRBV28 and TRBJ2-5, is DVKVTQSSRYLVKRTGEKVFLECVQDMDHENMFWYRQDPGLGLRLIYFSYDVKMKEKGDIPEGYSVSREKKERFSLILESASTNQTSMYLCASSLSGPGIGQETQYFGPGTRLLVL.

This clonotype was recorded many times. The chain links TRBV6-2 or TRBV6-3 to TRBJ2-5; D is uncertain. The germline CDR1 and CDR2 sequences are MNHEY and SVGEGT. The CDR3 has 13 residues. Trimming removed 2 bases at V and 5 bases at J, with 9 bases between. CDR3 loop: CASSYLPRETQYF. The CDR3 nucleotides are TGTGCCAGCAGTTACCTCCCGCGGGAGACCCAGTACTTC.

This clonotype was recorded many times. The genes are TRBV11-3 and TRBJ2-1; D uncertain. This CDR3 has 15 residues. Trimming removed 1 base at V and 2 bases at J, with 9 bases between. From germline, CDR1 is SGHNT and CDR2 YENEEA. The CDR3 sequence is CASSLAPNPYNEQFF. As DNA, the CDR3 is TGTGCCAGCAGCTTAGCTCCGAATCCCTACAATGAGCAGTTCTTC. The full variable domain, rest sourced from reference TRBV11-3 and TRBJ2-1, is EAGVVQSPRYKIIEKKQPVAFWCNPISGHNTLYWYLQNLGQGPELLIRYENEEAVDDSQLPKDRFSAERLKGVDSTLKIQPAELGDSAVYLCASSLAPNPYNEQFFGPGTRLTVL.

This clonotype appeared many times. The chain employs TRBV5-5 and TRBJ2-5; D possibly matches TRBD1 or TRBD2 (5 bases each). Germline V CDR1 and CDR2: SGHKS, YYEKEE (reference sequence). The CDR3 has 16 amino acids. The ends were cut back, 4 bases at V and 0 bases at J, with 16 bases in the middle. CDR3 amino acids: CASSPHRGEYQETQYF. The CDR3 nucleotides are TGTGCCAGCAGCCCCCACCGGGGCGAGTACCAAGAGACCCAGTACTTC.

This clonotype was observed many times. V and J are TRBV6-6 and TRBJ1-5, with 8 bases aligning to TRBD1. V trimming: 6 bases; J trimming: 6 bases; junction bases outside the gene matches: 10. This CDR3 is 15 amino acids long. CDR1 is MNHNY and CDR2 is SVGAGI in the germline V gene (reference sequence). The CDR3 DNA follows: TGTGCCAGCAGCCAGCCAGGGGGCGGGGGTCAGCCCCAGCATTTT. Amino acids: CASSQPGGGGQPQHF.

This clonotype came up many times. The V gene is TRBV19, the J gene TRBJ2-4; 11 bases line up with TRBD2. J gave up 0 bases and V 4 bases, and 2 bases lay outside the gene matches. This CDR3 spans 16 amino acids. Germline assignment: CDR1 LNHDA and CDR2 SQIVND (reference sequence). CDR3 in DNA: TGTGCCAGTAGTAGGCTAGCGGGAGGAGCCAAAAACATTCAGTACTTC. Translated, it gives CASSRLAGGAKNIQYF.

This clonotype was observed at least ten times. The genes are TRBV29-1 and TRBJ2-5; D tentatively reads TRBD1 or TRBD2 (5 bases each). The CDR3 is 12 amino acids. Trimming took 3 bases from V and 5 from J, leaving 10 bases between them. Germline V gene lookup returns CDR1 SQVTM and CDR2 ANQGSEA. This CDR3 is CSVERGAETQYF. The CDR3 DNA sequence: TGCAGCGTTGAGAGGGGTGCGGAGACCCAGTACTTC.

In this sample, this clonotype turned up many times. The CDR3 loop reads CASSLGASSYEQYF. In DNA form, the CDR3 reads TGTGCCAGCAGCTTAGGCGCCAGCTCCTACGAGCAGTACTTC. The rearrangement joins TRBV7-9 to TRBJ2-7; D not resolved. The CDR3 has 14 amino acids. The germline V and J ends were trimmed by 1 base and 0 bases, with 7 bases remaining between them. Germline V gene data show CDR1 as SEHNR and CDR2 as FQNEAQ (reference sequence).

This clonotype has ten or more counts. This rearrangement joins TRBV7-8 to TRBJ2-5; 7 nucleotides line up with TRBD1. J gave up 7 bases and V 6 bases, and 14 bases lay outside the gene matches. The length of the CDR3 is 15 residues. Germline V gives CDR1 SGHVS, CDR2 FQNEAQ. The CDR3 DNA is TGTGCCAGCAGAGGGGGCGGGCCGGTCGGCGGGACCCAGTACTTC. Translating gives CASRGGGPVGGTQYF.

This clonotype has a count of ten or more. This sequence joins TRBV4-3 and TRBJ2-7; TRBD1 matches at 7 bases. V was pared by 3 bases and J by 0 bases, with 2 bases of the junction left unmatched. Germline lookup yields CDR1 LGHNA and CDR2 YSLEER. The CDR3 runs to 14 residues. DNA of the CDR3: TGCGCCAGCAGCCATACAGGGGACTCCTACGAGCAGTACTTC. The encoded protein is CASSHTGDSYEQYF.

The chain has TRBV20-1 and TRBJ2-3, with D perhaps TRBD1 (6 bases). CDR3 size: 14 residues. The germline CDR1 and CDR2 sequences are DFQATT and SNEGSKA (reference sequence). V lost 5 bases and J 0 bases, leaving 12 bases between the germline ends. The CDR3, as DNA: TGCAGTGCTGGCGCAGGGGCCAGCACAGATACGCAGTATTTT. This encodes CSAGAGASTDTQYF.

This clonotype was counted at least ten times. The chain has TRBV18 and TRBJ2-7; 8 bases are a match to TRBD1. Germline V gene data show CDR1 as KGHSH and CDR2 as LQKENI. Losses at the gene ends were 2 bases for V and 4 bases for J; bases not matched to a gene: 1. The CDR3 has 13 residues. This CDR3 is CASSPTGGYEQYF. The CDR3 bases are TGTGCCAGCTCACCAACAGGGGGGTACGAGCAGTACTTC.